This is a list of T cell receptor beta chains from one sample in a study of blood T cell repertoires in COVID-19. Assay: immunoSEQ multiplex PCR; the TCRdb copy retains only in-frame clones and omits some. The sample lists hundreds of thousands of clones, over 75% occurring once. Sequences were obtained from PBMCs or T cells enriched from blood (not recorded which). These receptor sequences come from a man aged 25 to 40 who had recovered from COVID-19. Both conserved end residues are part of each CDR3. The D gene is left open where the match is weak. Only some rows state a clone size, as once, few, many or a class for expanded clones.

j_call v_call clone_size d_call cdr3_aa cdr3_nt
TRBJ2-5 TRBV12-3/TRBV12-4 . . CASSLQETQYF TGTGCCAGCAGTCTCCAAGAGACCCAGTACTTC
TRBJ1-1 TRBV9 . . CASSVGPGENTEAFF TGTGCCAGCAGCGTAGGGCCAGGGGAGAACACTGAAGCTTTCTTT
TRBJ1-1 TRBV9 . . CASSASGQNTEAFF TGTGCCAGCAGCGCCTCCGGACAGAACACTGAAGCTTTCTTT
TRBJ1-1 TRBV12-3/TRBV12-4 . . CASRVTANTEAFF TGTGCCAGCAGGGTTACAGCGAACACTGAAGCTTTCTTT
TRBJ1-5 TRBV2 . TRBD1 CASRKIDRGGNQPQHF TGTGCCAGCCGTAAGATCGACAGGGGCGGCAATCAGCCCCAGCATTTT
TRBJ2-2 TRBV7-6 . TRBD1 CASSWGTGNTGELFF TGTGCCAGCAGCTGGGGGACAGGGAACACCGGGGAGCTGTTTTTT
TRBJ2-3 TRBV7-6 . . CASSFNEGASTDTQYF TGTGCCAGCAGCTTCAACGAGGGCGCGAGCACAGATACGCAGTATTTT
TRBJ2-7 TRBV19 . . CASSDRGYEQYF TGTGCCAGTAGCGACCGGGGGTACGAGCAGTACTTC
TRBJ2-7 TRBV9 . . CASSVDGQSSSYEQYF TGTGCCAGCAGCGTAGATGGACAGTCAAGCTCCTACGAGCAGTACTTC
TRBJ1-1 TRBV18 once . CASSPPSLPRGAEAFF TGTGCCAGCTCACCACCGAGTCTACCCCGCGGCGCTGAAGCTTTCTTT
TRBJ1-1 TRBV11-3 . TRBD1 CASSLAGGGEAFF TGTGCCAGCAGCTTAGCAGGGGGCGGTGAAGCTTTCTTT